One sample yielded the 20 T cell receptor beta chains listed below, sequenced in a study of cytomegalovirus exposure and HLA in healthy donors. Primers: 60 Vbeta forward and 13 Jbeta reverse. TCRdb's copy holds only in-frame clones and misses some; the assay was immunoSEQ multiplex PCR. The sample holds 120,000 to 150,000 clones, approximately 71% seen once. The sequencing input was PBMCs. These receptors came from a woman in her fifties or sixties in good health and CMV-seronegative.

The V call is TRBV19, the J call TRBJ2-5; D may be TRBD1 (6 bases). This CDR3 is built from 14 residues. V was cut by 3 bases and J by 1 base, with 9 bases left in between. Looked up from germline, CDR1 is LNHDA and CDR2 is SQIVND (reference sequence). As DNA, the CDR3 is TGTGCCAGTAGTATCCGGGACACCCAAGAGACCCAGTACTTC. Its protein is CASSIRDTQETQYF. The full variable domain, its missing parts supplied by reference TRBV19 and TRBJ2-5, is DGGITQSPKYLFRKEGQNVTLSCEQNLNHDAMYWYRQDPGQGLRLIYYSQIVNDFQKGDIAEGYSVSREKKESFPLTVTSAQKNPTAFYLCASSIRDTQETQYFGPGTRLLVL.

The rearrangement joins TRBV6-1 to TRBJ1-6, with TRBD1 matching over 12 bases. CDR3 length: 13 residues. The V segment lost 8 bases and the J segment 14 bases; nucleotides outside the gene matches: 7. In germline, CDR1 is MNHNS, CDR2 SASEGT. CDR3 loop: CASGTGGLLALHF. The CDR3 coding sequence is TGTGCCAGCGGGACAGGGGGCCTTCTAGCCCTCCACTTT.

The rearrangement links TRBV25-1 to TRBJ2-7; the match to TRBD1 covers 7 bases. J lost 3 bases, V lost 6 bases, and 2 bases had no gene match. Germline V gives CDR1 MGHDK, CDR2 SYGVNS. This CDR3 is 12 amino acids long. The CDR3 DNA follows: TGTGCCAGCAGGGACAGGAGCTACGAGCAGTACTTC. Its protein product is CASRDRSYEQYF.

V usage is TRBV9 and J usage is TRBJ2-2; D is unresolved. CDR1 is SGDLS, CDR2 YYNGEE, per germline. V dropped 0 bases and J dropped 5 bases, with 14 bases sitting between them. There are 16 residues in the CDR3. For the CDR3, the DNA is TGTGCCAGCAGCGTAGCCGACTCCCTTTTGACCGGGGAGCTGTTTTTT. It codes for CASSVADSLLTGELFF.

The chain joins TRBV4-2 to TRBJ1-2; TRBD1 might be the D (5 bases). This CDR3 contains 15 residues. Trimming removed 3 bases at V and 4 bases at J, with 15 bases between. CDR1 and CDR2 from the germline V gene are LGHNA and YNFKEQ. The CDR3 reads CASSQAGGIFYGYTF. CDR3 sequence (DNA): TGTGCCAGCAGCCAGGCGGGGGGGATCTTCTATGGCTACACCTTC.

The table lists this clone with a few counts. The CDR3 nucleotides read TGTGCCAGCAGTTTACGTGGGTCTTATTCGGGTGGTGAGCAGTACTTC. It is translated as CASSLRGSYSGGEQYF. The rearrangement links TRBV27 to TRBJ2-7; D gene unclear. This CDR3 has 16 amino acids. Germline CDR1 MNHEY, CDR2 SMNVEV (reference sequence). V lost 2 bases to trimming and J lost 7 bases, with 21 bases between them.

The chain links TRBV6-1 to TRBJ1-3; 7 bases match TRBD1. The CDR3 length is 15 residues. Unmatched junction bases numbered 6, after V lost 3 bases and J lost 4 bases. Germline V gives CDR1 MNHNS, CDR2 SASEGT. DNA for the CDR3: TGTGCCAGCAGTGACGCTCCAGGGGGGGGAAACACCATATATTTT. Amino acids: CASSDAPGGGNTIYF.

The V call is TRBV4-2, the J call TRBJ2-7, with TRBD1 matching 8 bases. Germline V gene data show CDR1 as LGHNA and CDR2 as YNFKEQ. The J segment lost 2 bases and the V segment lost 2 bases, leaving 14 bases of the junction unmatched. The CDR3 runs to 18 residues. The CDR3 protein is CASSQPLVWTGITYEQYF. CDR3 nucleotide sequence: TGTGCCAGCAGCCAACCGTTGGTTTGGACAGGGATAACCTACGAGCAGTACTTC.

The genes are TRBV6-5 and TRBJ1-1, with TRBD1 as a possible D gene (6 bases). V lost 5 bases and J lost 1, with 14 bases in between. Germline CDR1 reads MNHEY; CDR2 reads SVGAGI. CDR3 length: 15 residues. The DNA of the CDR3 is TGTGCCAGCAGTCGATTCCAGGGGCGGAACACTGAAGCTTTCTTT. Translation gives CASSRFQGRNTEAFF.

This clone was seen only once. This rearrangement joins TRBV4-3 to TRBJ1-1; D call uncertain. V gave up 4 bases and J gave up 1 base, with 10 bases separating them. Germline V gene lookup returns CDR1 LGHNA and CDR2 YSLEER. The CDR3 contains 14 residues. The CDR3 is CASSLGGGNTEAFF. The CDR3 region has the DNA TGCGCCAGCAGCCTCGGTGGTGGGAACACTGAAGCTTTCTTT.

This clone was counted a few times. V gene TRBV6-1 combines with J gene TRBJ2-3, with TRBD1 as a possible D gene (5 bases). The CDR3 loop spans 14 amino acids. V lost 4 bases to trimming and J lost 2 bases, with 10 bases between them. Germline CDR1 and CDR2: MNHNS and SASEGT. This chain's CDR3 is CASSVLTATDTQYF. The CDR3 DNA reads TGTGCCAGCAGTGTACTGACAGCCACAGATACGCAGTATTTT.

The sample holds one count of this clone. This CDR3 reads CASTIAGGGTDTQYF. CDR3 coding DNA: TGTGCCAGCACCATAGCGGGGGGAGGCACAGATACGCAGTATTTT. The chain combines TRBV5-6 with TRBJ2-3, with TRBD2 identical over 10 bases. The CDR3 totals 15 residues. Looked up from germline, CDR1 is SGHDT and CDR2 is YYEEEE. V dropped 6 bases and J dropped 1; count of bases not matched to a gene: 5.

The rearrangement uses TRBV28 and TRBJ1-5; 8 nucleotides line up with TRBD1. Unmatched junction bases numbered 9, after V lost 4 bases and J lost 4 bases. The CDR3 runs to 16 residues. Germline V gives CDR1 MDHEN, CDR2 SYDVKM. CDR3 protein: CASSSPGRGRNQPQHF. Here the CDR3 DNA reads TGTGCCAGCAGTTCCCCGGGCAGGGGGCGGAATCAGCCCCAGCATTTT.

The rearrangement joins TRBV7-6 to TRBJ1-2, with TRBD1 matching 9 bases. V lost 1 base and J lost 2; bases outside the gene matches: 11. The CDR3 covers 18 residues. The germline gives CDR1 SGHVS, CDR2 FNYEAQ. CDR3 region: CASSLVSPGQGPNYGYTF. The DNA of the CDR3 is TGTGCCAGCAGCTTAGTATCGCCCGGACAGGGGCCAAACTATGGCTACACCTTC.

The genes are TRBV5-4 and TRBJ1-1; D perhaps matches TRBD1 (5 bases). The CDR3 length is 14 residues. The V gene lost 4 bases and the J gene lost 2 bases, with 12 bases spanning the gap. Per germline, CDR1 SGHNT and CDR2 YYREEE (reference sequence). The CDR3 nucleotides are TGTGCCAGCAGCCAGGACACTTTTAACACTGAAGCTTTCTTT. The encoded protein is CASSQDTFNTEAFF.

The V call is TRBV6-1, the J call TRBJ2-2, with D possibly TRBD1 on 7 matching bases. V lost 5 bases to trimming and J lost 4 bases, with 14 bases between them. The CDR3 is 15 residues long. Per the germline V gene, CDR1 is MNHNS and CDR2 is SASEGT. CDR3 nucleotides: TGTGCCAGCAGTCCCCTCAGGGGGGCCACCGGGGAGCTGTTTTTT. It codes for CASSPLRGATGELFF.

The CDR3 reads CASSERGGAHNEQFF. In DNA form, the CDR3 reads TGTGCCAGCAGTGAAAGGGGGGGGGCCCACAATGAGCAGTTCTTC. V is TRBV2 and J is TRBJ2-1; tentative D call: TRBD2 (7 bases). There are 15 residues in the CDR3. From germline, CDR1 is SNHLY and CDR2 FYNNEI. Trimming pared 2 bases from V and 5 bases from J, leaving 13 bases between.

V gene TRBV19 combines with J gene TRBJ1-5, with 7 bases aligning to TRBD1. The length of the CDR3 is 14 residues. Germline V gene data show CDR1 as LNHDA and CDR2 as SQIVND (reference sequence). V lost 5 bases and J lost 2; bases outside the gene matches: 3. The DNA of the CDR3 is TGTGCCAGTAGTGACGACAGGGGCAATCAGCCCCAGCATTTT. As protein: CASSDDRGNQPQHF.

CDR3 amino acids: CASSKNRDREFLDEQFF. The CDR3 DNA sequence: TGTGCCAGCAGCAAGAACCGGGACAGGGAGTTCTTGGATGAGCAGTTCTTC. The chain employs TRBV21-1 and TRBJ2-1; the D call in the table, TRBD1, was not verified against the DNA. TRBV21-1 is a pseudogene. The CDR3 has 17 residues.

The chain has TRBV7-2 and TRBJ1-6, with D maybe TRBD1 (5 bases). The CDR3 consists of 13 residues. From germline, CDR1 is SGHTA and CDR2 FQGNSA. V shed 5 bases and J shed 14 bases, with 16 bases lying between them. CDR3 nucleotide sequence: TGTGCCAGCAGCGGGGACTTGAAGGTGGCCCTCCACTTT. Translated: CASSGDLKVALHF.